What follows are 21 T cell receptor beta chains derived from one specimen sequenced in a study of blood T cell repertoires in COVID-19. The protocol was immunoSEQ multiplex PCR, while the TCRdb copy is restricted to in-frame clones and leaves out a portion. Among about 51,000 clones listed, around 84% were seen once. The specimen was peripheral blood. The receptors were gathered from a man aged 45-60 years with acute or convalescent COVID-19.

The chain is built from TRBV9 and TRBJ2-5; 14 bases align to TRBD2. With V trimmed by 5 bases and J by 4 bases, 4 bases remained unmatched. The CDR3 contains 15 residues. Germline CDR1 SGDLS, CDR2 YYNGEE. This CDR3 reads CASSQGLAGGETQYF. The CDR3 DNA reads as TGTGCCAGCAGTCAAGGACTAGCGGGAGGAGAGACCCAGTACTTC.

The gene calls are TRBV7-9 and TRBJ1-2, with 7 bases lining up with TRBD1. Germline loops: CDR1 SEHNR, CDR2 FQNEAQ (reference sequence). V gave up 4 bases and J gave up 6 bases; unmatched junction bases: 14. This CDR3 contains 16 residues. The CDR3 region is CASSYEYEGASDGYTF. In DNA form, the CDR3 reads TGTGCCAGCAGCTACGAATACGAGGGGGCTTCGGATGGCTACACCTTC.

The chain links TRBV29-1 to TRBJ2-7; 10 bases line up with TRBD2. V shed 5 bases, J shed 5 bases, and the junction held 3 bases outside the gene matches. The length of the CDR3 is 12 residues. Per germline, CDR1 SQVTM and CDR2 ANQGSEA. CDR3 residues: CSVSSGSDEQYF. The CDR3 DNA reads as TGCAGCGTTTCTAGCGGGAGCGACGAGCAGTACTTC.

The chain is built from TRBV27 and TRBJ1-2; 8 bases agree with TRBD1. CDR1 and CDR2 (germline): MNHEY, SMNVEV (reference sequence). The V gene end was trimmed by 5 bases and the J gene end by 6 bases; junction bases not matched to a gene: 2. The CDR3 consists of 12 residues. CDR3 in amino acids: CASSGQGNGYTF. CDR3 DNA: TGTGCCAGCAGTGGACAGGGAAATGGCTACACCTTC.

The chain couples TRBV6-5 to TRBJ2-7, with no clear D. The CDR3 is made up of 14 amino acids. Trimming took 0 bases from V and 1 from J, leaving 7 bases between them. The germline V gene has CDR1 MNHEY and CDR2 SVGAGI. DNA of the CDR3: TGTGCCAGCAGTTACTCGTCCCCATCCTACGAGCAGTACTTC. As protein: CASSYSSPSYEQYF.

The V and J genes are TRBV7-6 and TRBJ2-2, with 14 bases fitting TRBD2. The trim removed 4 bases at V and 2 bases at J, leaving 6 bases unmatched. Germline V gene sequence: CDR1 SGHVS, CDR2 FNYEAQ. The CDR3 totals 18 residues. The chain's CDR3 is CASSSSTSGRVNTGELFF. The CDR3 DNA is TGTGCCAGCAGCTCCTCGACTAGCGGGAGGGTTAACACCGGGGAGCTGTTTTTT.

This chain links TRBV3-1 (or the pseudogene TRBV3-2) with TRBJ2-5, with 9 bases matching TRBD2. Germline V lookup: CDR1 LGHDT, CDR2 YNNKEL (reference sequence). There are 14 residues in the CDR3. J was trimmed by 5 bases and V by 3 bases; bases with no gene match: 4. The CDR3: CASSQREGPETQYF. For the CDR3, the DNA is TGTGCCAGCAGCCAGCGGGAGGGCCCGGAGACCCAGTACTTC.

This sequence joins TRBV14 and TRBJ2-1, with 7 bases identical to TRBD2. The germline gives CDR1 SGHDN, CDR2 FVKESK. This CDR3 contains 14 residues. The junction had 4 bases not matched to a gene; V was cut back by 1 base and J by 7 bases. CDR3: CASSQVLAENEQFF. CDR3 DNA sequence: TGTGCCAGCAGCCAAGTCCTAGCGGAGAATGAGCAGTTCTTC.

The gene calls are TRBV9 and TRBJ1-3, with 9 bases that match TRBD1. J was trimmed by 4 bases and V by 4 bases; bases with no gene match: 6. CDR3 length equals 15 residues. Looked up from germline, CDR1 is SGDLS and CDR2 is YYNGEE. CDR3 protein: CASSLAGTGGNTIYF. The CDR3 region has the DNA TGTGCCAGCAGCTTAGCCGGGACAGGGGGAAACACCATATATTTT.

The rearrangement links TRBV30 to TRBJ1-4, with 9 bases identical to TRBD1. This CDR3 comprises 13 residues. J lost 7 bases, V lost 3 bases, and 3 bases had no gene match. From germline, CDR1 is GTSNPN and CDR2 SVGIG (reference sequence). The chain's CDR3 is CAWRDRGTEKLFF. The CDR3 DNA reads TGTGCCTGGAGGGACAGGGGTACTGAAAAACTGTTTTTT. The variable domain in full, completed from reference TRBV30 and TRBJ1-4, reads SQTIHQWPATLVQPVGSPLSLECTVEGTSNPNLYWYRQAAGRGLQLLFYSVGIGQISSEVPQNLSASRPQDRQFILSSKKLLLSDSGFYLCAWRDRGTEKLFFGSGTQLSVL.

The chain carries TRBV4-2 and TRBJ2-2; 10 bases agree with TRBD2. The CDR3 loop spans 18 amino acids. Germline values: CDR1 LGHNA, CDR2 YNFKEQ. V lost 3 bases, J lost 5 bases, and 12 bases stayed unmatched. The CDR3 sequence: CASSQGTSDSEGTGELFF. CDR3 coding DNA: TGTGCCAGCAGCCAGGGGACTAGCGATTCAGAGGGGACCGGGGAGCTGTTTTTT.

This chain joins TRBV7-6 and TRBJ2-7; 7 bases are shared with TRBD2. The V gene's germline CDR1 is SGHVS and CDR2 FNYEAQ. The CDR3 loop spans 14 amino acids. Trimming cost V 0 bases and J 5 bases; bases outside gene matches: 4. The CDR3 spells CASSLAGGTNEQYF. CDR3 coding DNA: TGTGCCAGCAGCTTAGCGGGCGGGACTAACGAGCAGTACTTC.

This clone has a single count. V is TRBV24-1 and J is TRBJ2-3; D is unresolved. The CDR3 runs to 14 residues. The ends were cut back, 4 bases at V and 2 bases at J, with 9 bases in the middle. Germline CDR1 KGHDR, CDR2 SFDVKD. In DNA form, the CDR3 reads TGTGCCACCAGTGACCACGGTAACACAGATACGCAGTATTTT. Protein: CATSDHGNTDTQYF.

CDR3 bases: TGTGCCAGCACCGGCGGCAGAGTCTATAGCAATCAGCCCCAGCATTTT. It encodes CASTGGRVYSNQPQHF. V usage is TRBV9 and J usage is TRBJ1-5, with unresolved D. The CDR3 loop spans 16 amino acids. Germline V CDR1 and CDR2: SGDLS, YYNGEE. Trimming removed 6 bases from V and 0 bases from J, with 16 bases in between.

The rearrangement links TRBV7-9 to TRBJ1-4, with unresolved D. The CDR3 has 14 amino acids. The ends were cut back, 2 bases at V and 3 bases at J, with 7 bases in the middle. Looked up from germline, CDR1 is SEHNR and CDR2 is FQNEAQ (reference sequence). CDR3 DNA: TGTGCCAGCAGCTTAACTGGTGCTAATGAAAAACTGTTTTTT. It encodes CASSLTGANEKLFF.

The chain uses TRBV6-1 and TRBJ1-1; a weak D match, TRBD1 (5 bases). Germline V CDR1 and CDR2: MNHNS, SASEGT. V dropped 2 bases and J dropped 4 bases, with 8 bases sitting between them. The length of the CDR3 is 13 residues. In DNA, the CDR3 is TGTGCCAGCAGTGAATTGGGGGGCACTGAAGCTTTCTTT. It is translated as CASSELGGTEAFF.

V and J are TRBV28 and TRBJ2-7; D possibly corresponds to TRBD1 (7 bases). The CDR3 spans 15 residues. V was clipped by 6 bases and J by 0 bases, with 15 bases between them. Germline CDR1 and CDR2: MDHEN and SYDVKM. CDR3 residues: CASRTAGGSSYEQYF. CDR3 nucleotides: TGTGCCAGCAGGACCGCAGGGGGGAGCTCCTACGAGCAGTACTTC.

The chain links TRBV28 to TRBJ1-6; D is ambiguous. CDR3 length: 14 residues. V was cut by 2 bases and J by 6 bases, with 8 bases left in between. Germline V gene sequence: CDR1 MDHEN, CDR2 SYDVKM. CDR3 coding DNA: TGTGCCAGCAGTTTAGGGTCGGGTAATTCACCCCTCCACTTT. This gives the protein CASSLGSGNSPLHF.

The chain uses TRBV3-1 (or the pseudogene TRBV3-2) and TRBJ1-1; 11 nucleotides line up with TRBD1. This CDR3 has 16 amino acids. Germline V gene sequence: CDR1 LGHDT, CDR2 YNNKEL (reference sequence). J was trimmed by 5 bases and V by 2 bases; bases with no gene match: 7. DNA of the CDR3: TGTGCCAGCAGCCAATTGCCCGGGACAGGGGGAACTGAAGCTTTCTTT. Residues: CASSQLPGTGGTEAFF.

The V and J genes are TRBV6-1 and TRBJ2-3; TRBD1 matches 12 bases. The CDR3 extends over 15 amino acids. Trimming took 3 bases from V and 4 from J; bases not matched to a gene: 2. Per germline, CDR1 MNHNS and CDR2 SASEGT. In DNA, the CDR3 is TGTGCCAGCAGTGACGGGACAGGGGGCGCAGATACGCAGTATTTT. This sequence encodes CASSDGTGGADTQYF.

By sample share, this clone is medium-sized. The CDR3 coding sequence is TGTGCCAGCAGCTTAGGGACTAAGAACACCGGGGAGCTGTTTTTT. Translation gives CASSLGTKNTGELFF. V and J are TRBV5-4 and TRBJ2-2, with TRBD2 matching over 7 bases. Looked up from germline, CDR1 is SGHNT and CDR2 is YYREEE (reference sequence). The CDR3 is made up of 15 amino acids. Germline trimming cut 2 bases from V and 1 base from J; bases unmatched to any gene: 2. Based on the CDR3 plus reference TRBV5-4 and TRBJ2-2, the full variable domain is ETGVTQSPTHLIKTRGQQVTLRCSSQSGHNTVSWYQQALGQGPQFIFQYYREEENGRGNFPPRFSGLQFPNYSSELNVNALELDDSALYLCASSLGTKNTGELFFGEGSRLTVL.